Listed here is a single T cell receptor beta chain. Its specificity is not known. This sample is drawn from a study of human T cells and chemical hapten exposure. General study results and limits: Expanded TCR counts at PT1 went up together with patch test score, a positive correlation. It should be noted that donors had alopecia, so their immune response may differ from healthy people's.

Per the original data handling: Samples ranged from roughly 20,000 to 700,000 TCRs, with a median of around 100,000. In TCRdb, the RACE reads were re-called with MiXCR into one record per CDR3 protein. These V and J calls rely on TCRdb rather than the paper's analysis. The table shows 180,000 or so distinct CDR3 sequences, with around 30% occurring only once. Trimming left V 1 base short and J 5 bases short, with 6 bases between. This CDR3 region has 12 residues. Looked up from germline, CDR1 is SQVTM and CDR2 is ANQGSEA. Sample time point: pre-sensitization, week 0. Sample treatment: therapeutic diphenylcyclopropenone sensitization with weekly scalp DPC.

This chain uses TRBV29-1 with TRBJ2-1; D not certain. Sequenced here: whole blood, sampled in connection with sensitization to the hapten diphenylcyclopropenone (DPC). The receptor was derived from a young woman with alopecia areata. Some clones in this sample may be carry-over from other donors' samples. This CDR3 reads CSVEGQNNEQFF. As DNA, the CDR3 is TGCAGCGTTGAAGGACAAAACAATGAGCAGTTCTTC.